This TCR beta chain originates from a study of CD8+CD57+ T cells in acquired aplastic anemia. This clonotype was observed at least ten times. Sequencing was done on patients that had shown CD8+CD57+ cell expansion by flow cytometry. No therapy had been given to the patients at the time of blood sampling. The CDR3 length is 15 residues. The J segment lost 7 bases and the V segment lost 7 bases, leaving 10 bases of the junction unmatched. It was genomic DNA that served as the template for profiling TCR beta VDJ and CDR3. MiXCR, run by TCRdb on the reads, gives a single entry per CDR3 protein. The repertoire has about 58,000 distinct CDR3 sequences, roughly three fifths of them found once; the top ten carry under 20%.

The sequenced sample consisted of sorted CD4+, CD8+, or CD8+CD57+ T cells (not recorded which) from PBMCs. This rearrangement joins TRBV12-3 or TRBV12-4 to TRBJ1-6, with TRBD1 matching over 7 bases. The sequence came from a human donor with aplastic anemia. As DNA, the CDR3 is TGTGCCAGCACCCCCGACAGGGTTTGGAATTCACCCCTCCACTTT. Its protein is CASTPDRVWNSPLHF.